This TCR beta chain was captured in a study of shared clonotypes between healthy human individuals. Clones were sequenced by immunoSEQ multiplex PCR, and TCRdb holds only the in-frame ones, with some missing. The sample lists roughly 1.5 million clones, approximately 98% occurring once. Sequencing input: naive CD4+ T cells sorted from blood. Subset in this sample: CD45RA+ positively selected. The TCR was taken from a man younger than 40 in good health.

The CDR3 DNA sequence: TGTGCCAGCAGACCTGGGGGGGGCTTGGATGAGCAGTTCTTC. Translated: CASRPGGGLDEQFF. The chain is built from TRBV7-6 and TRBJ2-1, with D perhaps TRBD2 (7 bases). Trimming left V 6 bases short and J 8 bases short, with 17 bases between. CDR1 is SGHVS, CDR2 FNYEAQ, per germline. The CDR3 runs 14 residues.